The 25 T cell receptor beta chains given below trace back to one sample, sequenced in a study of early T cells in non-severe SARS-CoV-2 infection. One entry per CDR3 protein, called by TCRdb with MiXCR from the 5' RACE reads. The data hold some 85,000 distinct CDR3 sequences, with roughly an eighth observed a single time. Sequencing was carried out using whole blood. These receptors came from an adult who was a healthcare worker with PCR-confirmed SARS-CoV-2 infection or an uninfected control (not recorded which).

The J gene is TRBJ2-2, the V gene TRBV10-3, with 8 bases matching TRBD1. Germline assignment: CDR1 ENHRY and CDR2 SYGVKD. CDR3 length: 18 amino acids. With 6 bases clipped from V and 4 bases from J, the junction kept 16 bases outside the gene matches. The CDR3 is CAIRPTPQGARVTGELFF. CDR3 sequence (DNA): TGTGCCATCAGGCCCACTCCTCAGGGGGCGCGAGTCACCGGGGAGCTGTTTTTT.

This sequence joins TRBV4-2 and TRBJ2-1; the match to TRBD2 covers 7 bases. Germline lookup yields CDR1 LGHNA and CDR2 YNFKEQ. The CDR3 is 18 amino acids. Trimming cost V 0 bases and J 3 bases; bases outside gene matches: 11. The CDR3 coding sequence is TGTGCCAGCAGCCAAGATAGGGCGTTGAGCGGGGACTACAATGAGCAGTTCTTC. This encodes CASSQDRALSGDYNEQFF.

This clonotype has at least ten counts. This chain connects TRBV6-5 to TRBJ1-5, with D possibly matching TRBD1 (6 bases). CDR1 is MNHEY and CDR2 is SVGAGI in the germline V gene. The CDR3 length is 14 residues. Trimming removed 10 bases from V and 0 bases from J, with 13 bases in between. Here the CDR3 reads CATRDRYSNQPQHF. The DNA of the CDR3 is TGTGCCACCCGAGACAGGTATAGCAATCAGCCCCAGCATTTT.

In this sample, this clonotype turned up many times. This chain's CDR3 is CASSLVPSLSGNTIYF. CDR3 bases: TGTGCCAGCAGCTTAGTGCCGAGCCTCTCTGGAAACACCATATATTTT. The rearrangement joins TRBV7-2 to TRBJ1-3; the D is unclear. Looked up from germline, CDR1 is SGHTA and CDR2 is FQGNSA. Between the trimmed V and J ends, which lost 1 base and 0 bases, there was a span of 10 bases. The CDR3 is made up of 16 amino acids.

The rearrangement uses TRBV7-9 and TRBJ2-5, with 7 bases identical to TRBD2. The CDR3 contains 16 residues. Trimming cost V 4 bases and J 0 bases; bases outside gene matches: 8. Per germline, CDR1 SEHNR and CDR2 FQNEAQ (reference sequence). The CDR3 spells CASSWPGGTYQETQYF. In DNA, the CDR3 is TGTGCCAGCAGCTGGCCCGGGGGGACGTACCAAGAGACCCAGTACTTC.

This clonotype was counted many times. J is TRBJ1-1 and V is TRBV14; 8 bases fit TRBD1. Germline values: CDR1 SGHDN, CDR2 FVKESK. The V gene end was trimmed by 2 bases and the J gene end by 0 bases; junction bases not matched to a gene: 2. CDR3 length: 15 amino acids. In nucleotides, the CDR3 is TGTGCCAGCAGCCAACGACAGGGGCTGAACACTGAAGCTTTCTTT. Its translation is CASSQRQGLNTEAFF.

J is TRBJ2-1 and V is TRBV10-3; no clear D. Germline loops: CDR1 ENHRY, CDR2 SYGVKD. V lost 3 bases and J 0 bases, leaving 9 bases between the germline ends. The CDR3 has 15 residues. The CDR3: CAISDYKFSYNEQFF. The CDR3 nucleotides read TGTGCCATCAGTGACTACAAGTTCTCCTACAATGAGCAGTTCTTC.

This clonotype was detected ten times or more. The chain has TRBV6-6 and TRBJ2-1; TRBD2 aligns across 11 bases. Unmatched junction bases numbered 1, after V lost 0 bases and J lost 6 bases. The CDR3 totals 15 residues. Germline CDR1 MNHNY, CDR2 SVGAGI (reference sequence). The CDR3 DNA sequence: TGTGCCAGCAGTTACTCTGGGACTAGCGGCAATGAGCAGTTCTTC. It codes for CASSYSGTSGNEQFF.

This clonotype was found a few times. The gene calls are TRBV11-2 and TRBJ2-7; no clear D gene. Germline loops: CDR1 SGHAT, CDR2 FQNNGV. This CDR3 comprises 15 residues. V lost 1 base to trimming and J lost 2 bases, with 12 bases between them. Written as DNA, the CDR3 is TGTGCCAGCAGCTTAGTAGGTCTCTACACCTACGAGCAGTACTTC. Amino acid sequence: CASSLVGLYTYEQYF. Based on the CDR3 plus reference TRBV11-2 and TRBJ2-7, the full variable domain is EAGVAQSPRYKIIEKRQSVAFWCNPISGHATLYWYQQILGQGPKLLIQFQNNGVVDDSQLPKDRFSAERLKGVDSTLKIQPAKLEDSAVYLCASSLVGLYTYEQYFGPGTRLTVT.

Ten or more counts support this clonotype. This chain connects TRBV20-1 to TRBJ1-1, with 8 bases that match TRBD1. Germline assignment: CDR1 DFQATT and CDR2 SNEGSKA (reference sequence). CDR3 length: 14 residues. After removal of 6 bases from V and 0 bases from J, the junction contained 6 bases not matched to a gene. This CDR3 reads CSAPETGVNTEAFF. In DNA, the CDR3 is TGCAGTGCCCCCGAGACAGGGGTGAACACTGAAGCTTTCTTT.

The rearrangement uses TRBV4-1 and TRBJ1-5; D is ambiguous. The CDR3 spans 15 residues. Germline values: CDR1 MGHRA, CDR2 YSYEKL. Trimming removed 1 base from V and 3 bases from J, with 10 bases in between. Here the CDR3 reads CASSQVGGFNQPQHF. CDR3 DNA: TGCGCCAGCAGCCAAGTGGGTGGTTTCAATCAGCCCCAGCATTTT.

The rearrangement uses TRBV4-2 and TRBJ1-4, with D unresolved. CDR1 LGHNA and CDR2 YNFKEQ come from the germline V gene. V lost 5 bases, J lost 0 bases, and 22 bases lay in between. The CDR3 spans 19 residues. This CDR3 reads CASSIRPTGGQATNEKLFF. DNA for the CDR3: TGTGCCAGCAGCATTCGGCCAACCGGAGGGCAAGCAACTAATGAAAAACTGTTTTTT.

The chain recombines TRBV29-1 with TRBJ1-2, with D perhaps TRBD1 (5 bases). With 7 bases removed from V and 2 bases from J, the gap between germline ends came to 14 bases. From germline, CDR1 is SQVTM and CDR2 ANQGSEA. The CDR3 has 13 residues. In DNA, the CDR3 is TGCAGCGCTTCCCATGGGGGGAACTATGGCTACACCTTC. Its protein is CSASHGGNYGYTF. The full variable domain, in which reference TRBV29-1 and TRBJ1-2 provide the parts outside the CDR3, is SAVISQKPSRDICQRGTSLTIQCQVDSQVTMMFWYRQQPGQSLTLIATANQGSEATYESGFVIDKFPISRPNLTFSTLTVSNMSPEDSSIYLCSASHGGNYGYTFGSGTRLTVV.

Note on this clonotype: Germline is not matched at one junction end, which may reflect a read error. CDR3 coding DNA: TGTGCCAGCAGCTCGCAGTTCGAGAGGTCGGGCCACTCTTTT. The encoded protein is CASSSQFERSGHSF. J is TRBJ2-3 and V is TRBV7-3; D remains ambiguous. CDR3 length equals 14 residues. The germline CDR1 and CDR2 sequences are SGHTA and FQGTGA.

With respect to this clonotype: This sequence may be a read error, since a much larger clone differs from it by one base. CDR3 DNA sequence: TGTGCCAGCAGCTACCGGGCGAACACTGAAGCTTTCTTT. Translated: CASSYRANTEAFF. The chain combines TRBV7-9 with TRBJ1-1; no reliable D call. The CDR3 loop spans 13 amino acids. The V and J ends lost 4 bases and 1 base respectively, with 7 bases between them. CDR1 and CDR2 from the germline V gene are SEHNR and FQNEAQ (reference sequence).

This clonotype was observed at least ten times. This chain links TRBV30 with TRBJ2-5, with no clear D. Trimming took off 3 bases at V and 2 bases at J, with 4 bases between the two ends. CDR3 length: 11 amino acids. The V gene's germline CDR1 is GTSNPN and CDR2 SVGIG (reference sequence). The CDR3: CAWREQETQYF. The DNA for the CDR3 is TGTGCCTGGAGAGAACAAGAGACCCAGTACTTC. The full variable domain, its missing parts supplied by reference TRBV30 and TRBJ2-5, is SQTIHQWPATLVQPVGSPLSLECTVEGTSNPNLYWYRQAAGRGLQLLFYSVGIGQISSEVPQNLSASRPQDRQFILSSKKLLLSDSGFYLCAWREQETQYFGPGTRLLVL.

This clonotype was counted a few times. The chain couples TRBV29-1 to TRBJ1-4; D not certain. Germline V gene data show CDR1 as SQVTM and CDR2 as ANQGSEA. The V and J ends lost 6 bases and 3 bases respectively, with 11 bases between them. The CDR3 loop spans 13 amino acids. The CDR3 region is CSVAGAANEKLFF. CDR3 in DNA: TGCAGCGTGGCTGGCGCGGCTAATGAAAAACTGTTTTTT.

The gene calls are TRBV29-1 and TRBJ2-7; 11 bases are a match to TRBD1. CDR1 is SQVTM, CDR2 ANQGSEA, per germline. The trim removed 4 bases at V and 7 bases at J, leaving 9 bases unmatched. CDR3 length equals 14 residues. In DNA form, the CDR3 reads TGCAGCGTTGGGACAGGGGGCTCCCGGGGTGAGCAGTACTTC. Encoded protein: CSVGTGGSRGEQYF.

The rearrangement links TRBV7-9 to TRBJ2-1; a weak D match, TRBD2 (5 bases). Germline V gives CDR1 SEHNR, CDR2 FQNEAQ (reference sequence). Trimming stripped 2 bases from V and 0 bases from J, with 17 bases between. The CDR3 is made up of 18 amino acids. In DNA form, the CDR3 reads TGTGCCAGCAGCTTATTTCGGACGGGGATCCGCTCCTACAATGAGCAGTTCTTC. Its translation is CASSLFRTGIRSYNEQFF.

This clonotype was seen ten or more times. The V gene is TRBV6-4, the J gene TRBJ2-3; TRBD2 is a possible D gene (6 bases). This CDR3 region has 14 residues. Germline V gene data show CDR1 as MRHNA and CDR2 as SNTAGT. The V end was cut by 2 bases, the J end by 0 bases, with 6 bases between. Here the CDR3 DNA reads TGTGCCAGCAGTGACGGGACTAGCACAGATACGCAGTATTTT. Protein: CASSDGTSTDTQYF.

The rearrangement uses TRBV27 and TRBJ1-2; maybe TRBD1 (5 bases). CDR1 and CDR2 (germline): MNHEY, SMNVEV (reference sequence). The CDR3 has 12 residues. Trimming stripped 7 bases from V and 7 bases from J, with 13 bases between. The CDR3 loop is CASKQGGRGYTF. The CDR3, as DNA: TGTGCCAGCAAGCAGGGCGGGCGTGGCTACACCTTC.

The sample holds many counts of this clonotype. The chain has TRBV4-3 and TRBJ1-4; 7 bases match TRBD1. The CDR3 contains 16 residues. Germline CDR1 reads LGHNA; CDR2 reads YSLEER. Trimming took 2 bases from V and 4 from J; bases not matched to a gene: 7. The CDR3 coding sequence is TGCGCCAGCAGCCAACGGGACAGCCCATTTAATGAAAAACTGTTTTTT. Translating gives CASSQRDSPFNEKLFF.

This clonotype turned up a few times. The V and J genes are TRBV12-3 or TRBV12-4 and TRBJ2-1; 13 bases align to TRBD2. V lost 3 bases and J lost 9; bases outside the gene matches: 5. The CDR3 has 15 residues. The DNA for the CDR3 is TGTGCCAGCAGTTTCGGACTAGCGGGGGTGGTTGAGCAGTTCTTC. This encodes CASSFGLAGVVEQFF.

This clonotype was observed at least ten times. V gene TRBV18 combines with J gene TRBJ2-1; TRBD2 matches 15 bases. V lost 1 base and J lost 8; bases outside the gene matches: 9. Germline values: CDR1 KGHSH, CDR2 LQKENI. CDR3 length: 18 residues. The CDR3 sequence is CASSPRPGLAGGGDEQFF. The CDR3 nucleotides read TGTGCCAGCTCACCACGACCGGGACTAGCGGGGGGAGGGGATGAGCAGTTCTTC.

This clonotype was recorded at least ten times. The V and J genes are TRBV7-2 and TRBJ2-3, with D possibly matching TRBD1 (6 bases). There are 15 residues in the CDR3. Trimming pared 3 bases from V and 4 bases from J, leaving 14 bases between. CDR1 SGHTA and CDR2 FQGNSA come from the germline V gene. The CDR3 sequence: CASSFSGAEADTQYF. CDR3 nucleotides: TGTGCCAGCAGCTTTTCAGGGGCCGAGGCAGATACGCAGTATTTT.